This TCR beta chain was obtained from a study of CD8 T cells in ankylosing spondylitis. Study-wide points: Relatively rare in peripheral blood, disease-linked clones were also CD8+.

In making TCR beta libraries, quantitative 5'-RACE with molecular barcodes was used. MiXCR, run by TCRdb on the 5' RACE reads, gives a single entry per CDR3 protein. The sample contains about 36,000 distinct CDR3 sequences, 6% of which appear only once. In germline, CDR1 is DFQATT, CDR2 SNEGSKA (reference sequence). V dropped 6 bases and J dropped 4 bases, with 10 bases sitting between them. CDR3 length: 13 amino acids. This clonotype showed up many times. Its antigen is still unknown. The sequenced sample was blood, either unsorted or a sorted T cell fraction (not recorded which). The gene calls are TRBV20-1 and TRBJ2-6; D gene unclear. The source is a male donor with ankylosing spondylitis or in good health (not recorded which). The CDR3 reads CSAPPLGANVLTF. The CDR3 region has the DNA TGCAGTGCACCCCCCCTCGGGGCCAACGTCCTGACTTTC.